This T cell receptor beta chain originates from a study of early T cells in non-severe SARS-CoV-2 infection. Background on the study: The chains were unpaired, and the sequenced material was bulk RNA from unsorted whole blood.

This CDR3 contains 12 residues. Germline V gene lookup returns CDR1 SQVTM and CDR2 ANQGSEA. The V end lost 7 bases, the J end lost 0 bases, and 9 bases lay between the germline ends. TCRdb passed the 5' RACE reads through MiXCR, listing each CDR3 protein once. The sample gives 30,000 or so distinct CDR3 sequences, 3% to 5% of which show up once; more than 6.5% is in the top ten. In this sample, this clonotype turned up a few times. This TCR derives from an adult who was a healthcare worker with PCR-confirmed SARS-CoV-2 infection or an uninfected control (not recorded which). The source material was whole blood. This rearrangement joins TRBV29-1 to TRBJ1-1; tentatively, D is TRBD1 (6 bases). The CDR3 here is CSARTVNTEAFF. The CDR3 region has the DNA TGCAGCGCCCGGACAGTGAACACTGAAGCTTTCTTT.